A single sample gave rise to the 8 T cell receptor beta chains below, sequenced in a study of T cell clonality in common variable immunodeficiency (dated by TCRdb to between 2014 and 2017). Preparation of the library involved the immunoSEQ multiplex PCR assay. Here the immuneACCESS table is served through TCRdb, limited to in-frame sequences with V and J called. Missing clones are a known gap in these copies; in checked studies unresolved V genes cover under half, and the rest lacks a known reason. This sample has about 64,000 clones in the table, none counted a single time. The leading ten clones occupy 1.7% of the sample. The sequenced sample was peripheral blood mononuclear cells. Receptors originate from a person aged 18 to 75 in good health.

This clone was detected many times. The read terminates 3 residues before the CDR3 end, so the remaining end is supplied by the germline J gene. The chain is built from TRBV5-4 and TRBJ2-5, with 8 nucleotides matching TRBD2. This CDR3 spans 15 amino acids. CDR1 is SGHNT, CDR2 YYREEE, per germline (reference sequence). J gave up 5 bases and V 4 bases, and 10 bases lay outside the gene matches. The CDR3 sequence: CASSTGLVGAETQYF. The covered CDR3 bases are TGTGCCAGCAGCACGGGACTAGTAGGGGCCGAGACC. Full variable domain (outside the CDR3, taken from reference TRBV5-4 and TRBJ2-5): ETGVTQSPTHLIKTRGQQVTLRCSSQSGHNTVSWYQQALGQGPQFIFQYYREEENGRGNFPPRFSGLQFPNYSSELNVNALELDDSALYLCASSTGLVGAETQYFGPGTRLLVL.

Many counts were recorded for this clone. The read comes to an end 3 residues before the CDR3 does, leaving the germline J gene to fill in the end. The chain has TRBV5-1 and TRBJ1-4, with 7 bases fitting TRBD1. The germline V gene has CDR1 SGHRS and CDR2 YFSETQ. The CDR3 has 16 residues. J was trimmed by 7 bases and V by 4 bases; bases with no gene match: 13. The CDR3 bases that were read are TGCGCCAGCAGCCCATCCGGGACAGAGATCCCTGAAAAA. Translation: CASSPSGTEIPEK. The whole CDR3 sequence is CASSPSGTEIPEKLFF.

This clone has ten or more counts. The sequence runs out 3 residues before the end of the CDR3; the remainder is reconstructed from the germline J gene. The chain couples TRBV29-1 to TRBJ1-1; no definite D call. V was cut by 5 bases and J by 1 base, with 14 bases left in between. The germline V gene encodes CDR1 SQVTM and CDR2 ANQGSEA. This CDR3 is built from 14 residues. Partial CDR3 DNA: TGCAGCGTTCGGTCGGGGAGGGAGAACACTGAA. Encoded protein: CSVRSGRENTE. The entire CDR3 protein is CSVRSGRENTEAFF.

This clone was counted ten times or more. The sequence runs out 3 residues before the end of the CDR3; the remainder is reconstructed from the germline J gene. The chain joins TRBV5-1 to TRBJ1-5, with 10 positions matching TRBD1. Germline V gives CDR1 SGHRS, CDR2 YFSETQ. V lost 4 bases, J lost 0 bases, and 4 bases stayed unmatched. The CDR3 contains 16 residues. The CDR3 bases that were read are TGCGCCAGCAGCCGGGGGACAGGGGTTAGCAATCAGCCC. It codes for CASSRGTGVSNQP. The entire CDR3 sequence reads CASSRGTGVSNQPQHF.

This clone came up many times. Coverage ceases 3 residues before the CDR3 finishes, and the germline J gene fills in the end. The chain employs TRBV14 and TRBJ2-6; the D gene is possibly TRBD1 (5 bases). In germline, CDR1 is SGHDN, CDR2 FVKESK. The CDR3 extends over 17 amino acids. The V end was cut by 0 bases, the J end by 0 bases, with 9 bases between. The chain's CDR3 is CASSQDRTLSGANVLTF. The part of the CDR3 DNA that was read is TGTGCCAGCAGCCAAGACCGGACACTCTCTGGGGCCAACGTC.

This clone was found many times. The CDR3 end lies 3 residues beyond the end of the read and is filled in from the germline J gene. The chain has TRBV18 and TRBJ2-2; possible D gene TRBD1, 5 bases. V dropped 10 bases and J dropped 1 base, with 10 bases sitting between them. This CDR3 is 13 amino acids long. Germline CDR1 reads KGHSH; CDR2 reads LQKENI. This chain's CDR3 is CATLGRNTGELFF. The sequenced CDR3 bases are TGTGCCACCCTGGGGCGGAACACCGGGGAG.

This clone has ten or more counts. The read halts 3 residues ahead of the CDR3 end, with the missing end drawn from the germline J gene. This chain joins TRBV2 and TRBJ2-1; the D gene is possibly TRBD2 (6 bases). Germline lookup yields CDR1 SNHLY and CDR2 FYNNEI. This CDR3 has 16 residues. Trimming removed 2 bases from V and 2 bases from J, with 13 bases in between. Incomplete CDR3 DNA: TGTGCCAGCAGTGAACAGTTCGGGGGACCCTACAATGAG. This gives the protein CASSEQFGGPYNE. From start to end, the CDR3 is CASSEQFGGPYNEQFF.

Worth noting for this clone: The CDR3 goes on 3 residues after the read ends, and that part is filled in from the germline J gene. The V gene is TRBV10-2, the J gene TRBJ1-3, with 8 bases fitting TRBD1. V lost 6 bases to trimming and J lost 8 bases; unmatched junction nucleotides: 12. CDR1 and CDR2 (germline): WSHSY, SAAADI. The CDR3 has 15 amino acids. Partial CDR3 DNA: TGCGCCAGCAGGGACAGGGTAGCTGAGGGAGACACC. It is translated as CASRDRVAEGDT. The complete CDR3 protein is CASRDRVAEGDTIYF.